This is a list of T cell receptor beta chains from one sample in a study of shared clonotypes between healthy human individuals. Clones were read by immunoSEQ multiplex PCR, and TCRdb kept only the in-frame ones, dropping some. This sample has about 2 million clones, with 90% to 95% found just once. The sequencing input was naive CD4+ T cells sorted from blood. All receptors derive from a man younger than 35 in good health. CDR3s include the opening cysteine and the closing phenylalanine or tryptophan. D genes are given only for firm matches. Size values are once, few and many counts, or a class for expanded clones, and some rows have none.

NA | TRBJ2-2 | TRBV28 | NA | TGTGCCAGCAGTTTACGTATTGGTGGCGACACCGGGGAGCTGTTTTTT | CASSLRIGGDTGELFF
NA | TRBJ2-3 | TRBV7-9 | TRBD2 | TGTGCCAGCAGCTTGGGCGGGAGCTGGTCAGATACGCAGTATTTT | CASSLGGSWSDTQYF
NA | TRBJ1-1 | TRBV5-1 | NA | TGCGCCAGCAGCCAACTGAGCAACACTGAAGCTTTCTTT | CASSQLSNTEAFF
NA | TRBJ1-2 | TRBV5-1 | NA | TGCGCCAGCAGCTTGACGGGGTTCGATGGCGGTGGCTACACCTTC | CASSLTGFDGGGYTF
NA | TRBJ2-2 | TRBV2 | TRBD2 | TGTGCCAGCAGTGTGCAGGGAGGGACCGGGGAGCTGTTTTTT | CASSVQGGTGELFF
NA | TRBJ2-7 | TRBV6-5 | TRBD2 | TGTGCCAGCAGCCTCTTGAGCGGGAGGGATGAGCAGTACTTC | CASSLLSGRDEQYF
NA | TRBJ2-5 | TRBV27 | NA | TGTGCCAGCAGTTCGTACCAGGAGGGGGAGACCCAGTACTTC | CASSSYQEGETQYF
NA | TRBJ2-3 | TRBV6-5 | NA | TGTGCCAGCAGTTACGGCGCAGGGGGCACAGATACGCAGTATTTT | CASSYGAGGTDTQYF
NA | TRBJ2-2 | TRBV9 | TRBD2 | TGTGCCAGCAGCGTAGGTCTAGCGGACACCGGGGAGCTGTTTTTT | CASSVGLADTGELFF
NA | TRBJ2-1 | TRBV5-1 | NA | TGCGCCAGCAGCTTGGGAGGGCCCAATGAGCAGTTCTTC | CASSLGGPNEQFF
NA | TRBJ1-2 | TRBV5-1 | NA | TGCGCCAGCAGCTCTCAGGGAAGCGATGGCTACACCTTC | CASSSQGSDGYTF
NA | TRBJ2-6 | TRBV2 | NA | TGTGCCAGCAGTGAACTTGGGGCCTCTGGCGCCAACGTCCTGACTTTC | CASSELGASGANVLTF
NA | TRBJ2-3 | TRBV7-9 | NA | TGTGCCAGCAGCTTGGGGGTGGATGTTCTCTTAGGCACAGATACGCAGTATTTT | CASSLGVDVLLGTDTQYF
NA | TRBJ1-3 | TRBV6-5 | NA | TGTGCCAGCAGTTCATCAACGTCTGGAAACACCATATATTTT | CASSSSTSGNTIYF
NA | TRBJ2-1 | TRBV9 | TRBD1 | TGTGCCAGCAGCCCGAGGGGGACAGGGGTGAGGAATGAGCAGTTCTTC | CASSPRGTGVRNEQFF
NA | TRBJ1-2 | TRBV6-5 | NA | TGTGCCAGCAGGAGAGGGACCCAGCGGTATGGCTACACCTTC | CASRRGTQRYGYTF
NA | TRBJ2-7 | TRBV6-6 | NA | TGTGCCAGCAGTTACGCCGGCTCCTACGAGCAGTACTTC | CASSYAGSYEQYF
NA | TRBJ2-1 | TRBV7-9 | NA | TGTGCCAGCAGCTTAGATGGGACCGAATACAATGAGCAGTTCTTC | CASSLDGTEYNEQFF
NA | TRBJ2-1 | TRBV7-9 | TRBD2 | TGTGCCAGCAGTTACCAAGCGGGAGGGTTTGATGAGCAGTTCTTC | CASSYQAGGFDEQFF
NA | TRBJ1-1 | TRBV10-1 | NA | TGCGCCAGCAGTGAGTCCTTGAACACTGAAGCTTTCTTT | CASSESLNTEAFF
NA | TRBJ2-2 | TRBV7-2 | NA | TGTGCCAGCAGCTTAGGCCCTAGCGCAATGATCGGGGAGCTGTTTTTT | CASSLGPSAMIGELFF
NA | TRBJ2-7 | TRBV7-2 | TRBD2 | TGTGCCAGCAGCCAACTACTGCTCGGACTAGCGGGAGAAGCTTACGAGCAGTACTTC | CASSQLLLGLAGEAYEQYF
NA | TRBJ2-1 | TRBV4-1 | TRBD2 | TGCGCCAGCAGCCAGGTACTAGCGGGGGGAGGCAATGAGCAGTTCTTC | CASSQVLAGGGNEQFF
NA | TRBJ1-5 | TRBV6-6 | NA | TGTGCCAGCAGTGGTCATAGCAATCAGCCCCAGCATTTT | CASSGHSNQPQHF
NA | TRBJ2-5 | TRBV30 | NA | TGTGCCTGGAGTGGGGGGTTCCAAGAGACCCAGTACTTC | CAWSGGFQETQYF
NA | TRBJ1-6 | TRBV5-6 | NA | TGTGCCAGCAGCTTTGAGACCAATAATTCACCCCTCCACTTT | CASSFETNNSPLHF
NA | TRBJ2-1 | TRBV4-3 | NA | TGCGCCAGCAGCCAAGATGGCCTAGCGCCGTACAATGAGCAGTTCTTC | CASSQDGLAPYNEQFF
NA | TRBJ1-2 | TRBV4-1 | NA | TGCGCCAGCAGCCAAGAATGGGCTGGCAGGGGCTACACCTTC | CASSQEWAGRGYTF
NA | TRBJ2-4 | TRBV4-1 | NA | TGCGCCAGCAGCCAAGTAACCAGGGTGAAAAACATTCAGTACTTC | CASSQVTRVKNIQYF
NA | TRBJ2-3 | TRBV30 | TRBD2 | TGTGCCTGGAGCGGACTAGCGGGGGTCACAGATACGCAGTATTTT | CAWSGLAGVTDTQYF
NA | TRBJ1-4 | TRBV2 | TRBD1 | TGTGCCAGCAGTCTTGACAGGGGCTGGGAAAAACTGTTTTTT | CASSLDRGWEKLFF
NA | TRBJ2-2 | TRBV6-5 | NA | TGTGCCAGCAGTTACGACCGGGACTCCCGACGAGGGGAGCTGTTTTTT | CASSYDRDSRRGELFF
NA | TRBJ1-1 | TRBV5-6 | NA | TGTGCCAGCAGCTTCGATAACACTGAAGCTTTCTTT | CASSFDNTEAFF
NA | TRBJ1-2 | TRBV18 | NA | TGTGCCAGCTCACCACGGCCAGGAGACTATGGCTACACCTTC | CASSPRPGDYGYTF
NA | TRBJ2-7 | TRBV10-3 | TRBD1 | TGTGCCACCTCGGGACAGGTGAGAGAGCAGTACTTC | CATSGQVREQYF
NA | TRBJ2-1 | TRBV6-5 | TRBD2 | TGTGCCAGCAGTTCCCTAGCGGGGGCTAACAATGAGCAGTTCTTC | CASSSLAGANNEQFF
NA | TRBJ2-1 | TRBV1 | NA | TGCACCAGCAGCTTGGAGACTAGCGGGAGGGCCCATGAGCAGTTCTTC | CTSSLETSGRAHEQFF
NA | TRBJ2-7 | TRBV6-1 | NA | TGTGCCAGCAGTGAATTTACCGGCAGGTCCTACGAGCAGTACTTC | CASSEFTGRSYEQYF
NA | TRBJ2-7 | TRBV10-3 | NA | TGTGCCATCAGGGCGGCGGAAAGTGGGACCTACGAGCAGTACTTC | CAIRAAESGTYEQYF
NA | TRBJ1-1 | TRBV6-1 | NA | TGTGCCAGCAAGAATCAGGGCTGGACTGAAGCTTTCTTT | CASKNQGWTEAFF
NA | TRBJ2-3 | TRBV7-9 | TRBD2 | TGTGCCAGCAGCTTGGGGACTAGCGTCGATACGCAGTATTTT | CASSLGTSVDTQYF
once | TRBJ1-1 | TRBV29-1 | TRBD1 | TGCAGCGCAGAGACAGGGCGACGGAACACTGAAGCTTTCTTT | CSAETGRRNTEAFF
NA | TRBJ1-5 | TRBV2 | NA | TGTGCCACCATAGACAGGAATCAGCCCCAGCATTTT | CATIDRNQPQHF
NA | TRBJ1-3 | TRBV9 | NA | TGTGCCAGCAGCGTAGGCCGCCCTGGAAACACCATATATTTT | CASSVGRPGNTIYF
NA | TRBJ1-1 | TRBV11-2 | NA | TGTGCCAGCAGCTCAAAACAGATACTGAACACTGAAGCTTTCTTT | CASSSKQILNTEAFF
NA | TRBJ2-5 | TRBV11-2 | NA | TGTGCCAGCAGCTTCGGCCCGGCAGGCGAGACCCAGTACTTC | CASSFGPAGETQYF
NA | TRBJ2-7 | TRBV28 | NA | TGTGCCAGCAGTACCCTGAACCGGGACAATCCTTTTGAGCAGTACTTC | CASSTLNRDNPFEQYF
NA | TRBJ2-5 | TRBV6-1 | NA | TGTGCCAGCAGTGACGACCCCAGGGAGACCCAGTACTTC | CASSDDPRETQYF
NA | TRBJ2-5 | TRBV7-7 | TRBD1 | TGTGCTAGCAGCTTGGGGAACAGGGGAGAGACCCAGTACTTC | CASSLGNRGETQYF
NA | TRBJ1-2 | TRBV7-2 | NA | TGTGCCAGCAGCCAGAGGGGACAACCCTATGGCTACACCTTC | CASSQRGQPYGYTF
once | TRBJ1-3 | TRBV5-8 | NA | TGTGCCAGCAGCCCTCAGTGGACAACCGGAAACACCATATATTTT | CASSPQWTTGNTIYF
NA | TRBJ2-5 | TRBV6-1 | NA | TGTGCCAGCAGTGAAGTTGAAGAGACCCAGTACTTC | CASSEVEETQYF
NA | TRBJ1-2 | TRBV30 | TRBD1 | TGTGCCTATAAGGACAGGGCTATTTTAGAATATGGCTACACCTTC | CAYKDRAILEYGYTF
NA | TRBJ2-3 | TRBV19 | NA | TGTGCCAGTACCTCGGGTAGCACAGATACGCAGTATTTT | CASTSGSTDTQYF
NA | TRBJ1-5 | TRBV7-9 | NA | TGTGCCAGCAGCTCCTGGGGGACACTGGCGGGGATGACCCAGCATTTT | CASSSWGTLAGMTQHF
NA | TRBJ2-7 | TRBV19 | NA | TGTGCCAGTAGTACGGGCCACGAAGGCCACGAGCAGTACTTC | CASSTGHEGHEQYF
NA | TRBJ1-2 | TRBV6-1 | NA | TGTGCCAGCAGTGAAATTTTTCTAGCAGCGAGTGGCTACACCTTC | CASSEIFLAASGYTF
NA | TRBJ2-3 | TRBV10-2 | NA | TGCGCCAGCAGTGATGGGTCCCCAGATACGCAGTATTTT | CASSDGSPDTQYF
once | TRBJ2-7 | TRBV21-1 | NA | TGTGCCAGCAGCAAAGCTATAACTAGCGTCTACGAGCAGTACTTC | CASSKAITSVYEQYF